Below, one TCR beta chain is given with its context. What it binds is not known. The record originates from a study of T cell responses to AZD1222 COVID-19 vaccine. The length of the CDR3 is 14 residues. CDR1 is SGHRS and CDR2 is YFSETQ in the germline V gene. V dropped 0 bases and J dropped 4; count of bases not matched to a gene: 4. General study results and limits: Spike-specific TCR breadth and depth went up after people got two AZD1222 doses. Variant regions that are unmutated are reportedly the target of nearly half of spike-specific TCRs. Baseline seropositivity occurred in only a handful of AZD1222 recipients.

TCRdb's copy holds only in-frame clones and misses some; the assay was immunoSEQ multiplex PCR. The table records around 100,000 clones, 70% to 90% of them present only once. The rearrangement links TRBV5-1 to TRBJ2-7; 7 bases fit TRBD1. Sequences were derived from peripheral blood, sampled on day 0 of MenACWY control vaccination. The clonotype comes from an adult in good health. The CDR3 reads CASSLGDREYEQYF. CDR3 sequence (DNA): TGCGCCAGCAGCTTGGGCGACAGGGAGTACGAGCAGTACTTC.